Presented here are 5 T cell receptor beta chains from one specimen sequenced in a study of shared clonotypes between healthy human individuals. The data were produced by immunoSEQ multiplex PCR, yet TCRdb's version contains in-frame clones alone and is incomplete. The table has about 2.4 million clones, more than 80% seen once. Sequenced sample: naive CD4+ T cells sorted from blood. Subset of the sample: CD45RA+ positively selected. The receptors stem from a man younger than 30 in good health.

This chain's CDR3 is CASSLLTAPYTGELFF. The DNA for the CDR3 is TGTGCCAGCAGTTTATTAACCGCTCCTTACACCGGGGAGCTGTTTTTT. The chain carries TRBV27 and TRBJ2-2; D is ambiguous. Germline values: CDR1 MNHEY, CDR2 SMNVEV (reference sequence). The CDR3 consists of 16 residues. With 1 base removed from V and 3 bases from J, the gap between germline ends came to 12 bases.

The rearrangement joins TRBV30 to TRBJ2-5, with D unclear. Near its end, the DNA agrees better with TRBJ2-7, so the J call may be wrong. Germline CDR1 GTSNPN, CDR2 SVGIG (reference sequence). The CDR3 consists of 12 residues. The CDR3 spells CAWSVPPYEQYF. CDR3 nucleotides: TGTGCCTGGAGTGTACCCCCGTACGAGCAGTACTTC.

This clone has only a few counts. The rearrangement joins TRBV5-5 to TRBJ1-6, with D maybe TRBD1 (5 bases). Per the germline V gene, CDR1 is SGHKS and CDR2 is YYEKEE (reference sequence). Deletions cut 3 bases from V and 10 bases from J, with 17 bases between. There are 15 residues in the CDR3. The chain's CDR3 is CASSSGPGVESPLHF. The CDR3 bases are TGTGCCAGCAGCTCAGGTCCGGGGGTAGAGTCACCCCTCCACTTT.

The chain couples TRBV6-5 to TRBJ2-1; perhaps TRBD2 as D (6 bases). V gave up 2 bases and J gave up 8 bases, with 10 bases separating them. This CDR3 region has 13 residues. Germline loops: CDR1 MNHEY, CDR2 SVGAGI. The CDR3 reads CASSYVAGHEQFF. As DNA, the CDR3 is TGTGCCAGCAGTTACGTCGCGGGACATGAGCAGTTCTTC.

This sequence joins TRBV4-1 and TRBJ2-1, with no clear D. The V gene's germline CDR1 is MGHRA and CDR2 YSYEKL. The CDR3 consists of 14 residues. Trimming removed 1 base from V and 4 bases from J, with 8 bases in between. In DNA form, the CDR3 reads TGCGCCAGCAGCCAAGCATTAGCATACAATGAGCAGTTCTTC. This codes for CASSQALAYNEQFF.